These 3 T cell receptor beta chains came from one sample sequenced in a study of tumor-infiltrating lymphocytes in oesophageal squamous cell carcinoma. TCRdb recomputed calls from the PCR reads with MiXCR, one row per CDR3 protein. The data show about 18,000 distinct CDR3 sequences, about 42% seen once. The sample was normal esophageal tissue next to the tumor. The receptors shown here come from a female donor with esophageal squamous cell carcinoma.

This clonotype was seen ten or more times. This chain joins TRBV6-1 and TRBJ1-6, with TRBD1 matching 8 bases. The V and J ends lost 6 bases and 10 bases, in that order; junction bases with no gene match: 8. The CDR3 runs to 14 residues. CDR1 is MNHNS and CDR2 is SASEGT in the germline V gene. CDR3 region: CASSDRGKFSPLHF. The CDR3 region has the DNA TGTGCCAGCAGCGACAGGGGAAAGTTCTCACCCCTCCACTTT.

The sample holds many counts of this clonotype. The chain has TRBV5-4 and TRBJ1-2; no reliable D call. V was pared by 0 bases and J by 4 bases, with 10 bases between. The germline CDR1 and CDR2 sequences are SGHNT and YYREEE (reference sequence). The CDR3 covers 14 residues. This CDR3 reads CASSLEGLIYGYTF. The CDR3 coding sequence is TGTGCCAGCAGCTTGGAGGGTTTGATCTATGGCTACACCTTC.

A word on this clonotype: Because the CDR3 is missing its conserved closing phenylalanine or tryptophan, this is likely a read error. Because the CDR3's place on the DNA is in doubt, the DNA is left out and the CDR3 is given as listed by TCRdb. The genes are TRBV6-1 and TRBJ2-7; TRBD1 is taken as the D call from the table, unchecked against the DNA. The CDR3 spans 14 amino acids, including both terminal residues. The germline gives CDR1 MNHNS, CDR2 SASEGT. This chain's CDR3 is CASTLGAYGYTFGS.